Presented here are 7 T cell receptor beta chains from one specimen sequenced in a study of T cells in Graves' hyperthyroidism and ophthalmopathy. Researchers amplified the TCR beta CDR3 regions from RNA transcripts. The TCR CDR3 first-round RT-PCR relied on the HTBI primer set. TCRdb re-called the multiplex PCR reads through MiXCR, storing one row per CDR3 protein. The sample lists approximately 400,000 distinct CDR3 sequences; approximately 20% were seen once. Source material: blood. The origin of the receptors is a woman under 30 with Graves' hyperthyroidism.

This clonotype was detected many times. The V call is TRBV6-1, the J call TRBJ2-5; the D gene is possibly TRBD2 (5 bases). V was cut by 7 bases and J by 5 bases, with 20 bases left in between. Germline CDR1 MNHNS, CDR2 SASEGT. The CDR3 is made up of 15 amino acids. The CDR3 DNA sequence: TGTGCCAGCAACCACCTTTTTCTAGCAAGTGAGACCCAGTACTTC. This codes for CASNHLFLASETQYF.

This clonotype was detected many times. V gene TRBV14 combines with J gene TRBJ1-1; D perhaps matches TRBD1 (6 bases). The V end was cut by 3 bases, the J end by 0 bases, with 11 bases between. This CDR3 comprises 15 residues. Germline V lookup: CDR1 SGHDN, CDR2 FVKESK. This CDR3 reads CASSQYRALNTEAFF. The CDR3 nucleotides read TGTGCCAGCAGCCAGTACAGGGCCCTGAACACTGAAGCTTTCTTT.

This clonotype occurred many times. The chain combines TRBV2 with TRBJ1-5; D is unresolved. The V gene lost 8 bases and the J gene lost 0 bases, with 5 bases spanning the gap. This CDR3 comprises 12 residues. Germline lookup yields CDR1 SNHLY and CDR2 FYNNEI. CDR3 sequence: CASYYSNQPQHF. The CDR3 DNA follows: TGTGCCAGCTATTATAGCAATCAGCCCCAGCATTTT.

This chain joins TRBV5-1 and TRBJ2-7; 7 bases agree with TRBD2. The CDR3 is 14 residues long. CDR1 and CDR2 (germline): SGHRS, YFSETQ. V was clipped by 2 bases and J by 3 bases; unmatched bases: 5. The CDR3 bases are TGCGCCAGCAGCTTCGGGGGGAACTTCTACGAGCAGTACTTC. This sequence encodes CASSFGGNFYEQYF.

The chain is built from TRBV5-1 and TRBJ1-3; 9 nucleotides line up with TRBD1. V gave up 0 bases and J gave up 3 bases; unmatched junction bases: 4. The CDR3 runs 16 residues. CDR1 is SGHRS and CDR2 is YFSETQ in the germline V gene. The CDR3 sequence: CASSLAGQGLGNTIYF. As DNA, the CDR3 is TGCGCCAGCAGCTTGGCCGGACAGGGGCTTGGAAACACCATATATTTT.

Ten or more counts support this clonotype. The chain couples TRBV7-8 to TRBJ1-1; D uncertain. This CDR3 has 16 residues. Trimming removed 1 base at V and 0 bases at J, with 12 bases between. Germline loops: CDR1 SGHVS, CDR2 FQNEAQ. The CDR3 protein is CASSLGGLLMNTEAFF. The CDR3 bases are TGTGCCAGCAGCTTAGGAGGGCTACTCATGAACACTGAAGCTTTCTTT. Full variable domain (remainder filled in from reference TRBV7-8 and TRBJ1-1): GAGVSQSPRYKVAKRGQDVALRCDPISGHVSLFWYQQALGQGPEFLTYFQNEAQLDKSGLPSDRFFAERPEGSVSTLKIQRTQQEDSAVYLCASSLGGLLMNTEAFFGQGTRLTVV.

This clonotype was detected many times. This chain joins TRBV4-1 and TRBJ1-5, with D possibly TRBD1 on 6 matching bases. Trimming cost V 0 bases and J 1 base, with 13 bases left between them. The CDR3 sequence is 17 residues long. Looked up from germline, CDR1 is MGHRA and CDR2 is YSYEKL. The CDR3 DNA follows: TGCGCCAGCAGCCAAGATGGGGGACACAGGAGCAATCAGCCCCAGCATTTT. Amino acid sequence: CASSQDGGHRSNQPQHF.